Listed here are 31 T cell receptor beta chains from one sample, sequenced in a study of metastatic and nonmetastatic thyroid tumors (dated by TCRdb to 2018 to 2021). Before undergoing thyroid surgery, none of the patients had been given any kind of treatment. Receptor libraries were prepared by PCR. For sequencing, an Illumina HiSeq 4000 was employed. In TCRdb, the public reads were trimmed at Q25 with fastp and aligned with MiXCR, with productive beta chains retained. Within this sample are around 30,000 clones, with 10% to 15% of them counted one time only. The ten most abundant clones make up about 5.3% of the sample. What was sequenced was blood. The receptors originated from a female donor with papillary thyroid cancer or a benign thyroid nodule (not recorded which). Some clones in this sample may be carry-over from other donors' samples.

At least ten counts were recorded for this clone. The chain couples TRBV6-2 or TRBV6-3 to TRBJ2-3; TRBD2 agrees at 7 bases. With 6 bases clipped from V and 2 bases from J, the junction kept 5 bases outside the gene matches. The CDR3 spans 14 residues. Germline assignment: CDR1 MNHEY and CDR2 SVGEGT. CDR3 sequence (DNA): TGTGCCAGCAGCCCCGGGACTATCACAGATACGCAGTATTTT. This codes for CASSPGTITDTQYF.

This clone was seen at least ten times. This CDR3 is CSARGASGRASYNEQFF. The CDR3 DNA sequence: TGCAGTGCTAGAGGGGCTAGCGGGAGGGCCTCTTACAATGAGCAGTTCTTC. The rearrangement links TRBV20-1 to TRBJ2-1, with TRBD2 matching 12 bases. The germline CDR1 and CDR2 sequences are DFQATT and SNEGSKA (reference sequence). CDR3 length: 17 residues. J was trimmed by 4 bases and V by 1 base; bases with no gene match: 8.

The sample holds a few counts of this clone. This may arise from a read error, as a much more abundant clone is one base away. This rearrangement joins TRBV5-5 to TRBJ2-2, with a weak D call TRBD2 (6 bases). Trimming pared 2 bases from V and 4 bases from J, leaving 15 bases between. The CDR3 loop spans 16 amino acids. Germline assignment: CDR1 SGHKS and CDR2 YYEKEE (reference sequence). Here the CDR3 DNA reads TGTGCCAGCAGCTTTGGAGGGCAGGGCCTCACCGGGGAGCTGTTTTTT. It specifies CASSFGGQGLTGELFF.

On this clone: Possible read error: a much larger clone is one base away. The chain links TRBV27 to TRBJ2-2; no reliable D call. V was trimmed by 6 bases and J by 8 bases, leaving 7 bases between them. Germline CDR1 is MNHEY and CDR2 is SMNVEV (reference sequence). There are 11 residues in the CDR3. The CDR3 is CASSLKGELFF. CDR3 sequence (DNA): TGTGCCAGCAGCCTTAAAGGGGAGCTGTTTTTT.

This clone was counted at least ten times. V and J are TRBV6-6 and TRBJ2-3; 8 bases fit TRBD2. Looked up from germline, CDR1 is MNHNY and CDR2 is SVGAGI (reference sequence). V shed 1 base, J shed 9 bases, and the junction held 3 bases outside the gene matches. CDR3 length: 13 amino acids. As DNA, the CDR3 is TGTGCCAGCAGTTACTTTTTAGCGGGAACGCAGTATTTT. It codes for CASSYFLAGTQYF.

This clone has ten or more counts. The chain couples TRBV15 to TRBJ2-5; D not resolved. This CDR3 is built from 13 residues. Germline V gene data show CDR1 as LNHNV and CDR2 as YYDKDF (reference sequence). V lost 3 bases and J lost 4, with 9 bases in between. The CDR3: CATSRQRIETQYF. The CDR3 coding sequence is TGTGCCACCAGCAGGCAAAGGATAGAGACCCAGTACTTC.

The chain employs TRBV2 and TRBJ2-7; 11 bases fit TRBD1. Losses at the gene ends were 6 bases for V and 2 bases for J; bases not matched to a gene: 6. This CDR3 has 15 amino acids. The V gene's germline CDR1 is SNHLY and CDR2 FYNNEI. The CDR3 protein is CASSPLGQGAYEQYF. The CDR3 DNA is TGTGCCAGCAGCCCATTGGGACAGGGGGCCTACGAGCAGTACTTC.

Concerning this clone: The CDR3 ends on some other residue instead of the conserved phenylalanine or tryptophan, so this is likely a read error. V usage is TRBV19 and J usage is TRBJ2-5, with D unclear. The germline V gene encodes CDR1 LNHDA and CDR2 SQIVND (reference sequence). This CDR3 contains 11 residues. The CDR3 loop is CASSMGESQYV. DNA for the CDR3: TGTGCCAGTAGTATGGGTGAGAGCCAGTACGTC.

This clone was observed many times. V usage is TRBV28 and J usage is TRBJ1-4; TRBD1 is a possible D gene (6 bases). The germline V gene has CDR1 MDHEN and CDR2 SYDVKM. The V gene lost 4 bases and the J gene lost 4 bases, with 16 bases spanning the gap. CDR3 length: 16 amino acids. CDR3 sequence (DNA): TGTGCCAGCAGTTCACGATACCGGGACATTAATGAAAAACTGTTTTTT. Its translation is CASSSRYRDINEKLFF.

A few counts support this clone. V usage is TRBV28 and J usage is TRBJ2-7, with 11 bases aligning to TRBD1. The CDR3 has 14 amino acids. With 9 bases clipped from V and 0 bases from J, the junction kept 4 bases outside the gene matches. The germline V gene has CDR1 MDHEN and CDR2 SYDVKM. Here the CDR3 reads CASGTGGSSYEQYF. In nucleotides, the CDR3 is TGTGCCAGTGGGACAGGGGGGAGCTCCTACGAGCAGTACTTC.

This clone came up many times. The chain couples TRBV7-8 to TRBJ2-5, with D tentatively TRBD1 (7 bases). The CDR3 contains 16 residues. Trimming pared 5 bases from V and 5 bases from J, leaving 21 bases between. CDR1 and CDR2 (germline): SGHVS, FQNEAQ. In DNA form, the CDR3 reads TGTGCCAGCAGCCCAACGTCCGCGGGACAGAGGGAGACCCAGTACTTC. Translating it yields CASSPTSAGQRETQYF. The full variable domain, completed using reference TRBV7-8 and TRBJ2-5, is GAGVSQSPRYKVAKRGQDVALRCDPISGHVSLFWYQQALGQGPEFLTYFQNEAQLDKSGLPSDRFFAERPEGSVSTLKIQRTQQEDSAVYLCASSPTSAGQRETQYFGPGTRLLVL.

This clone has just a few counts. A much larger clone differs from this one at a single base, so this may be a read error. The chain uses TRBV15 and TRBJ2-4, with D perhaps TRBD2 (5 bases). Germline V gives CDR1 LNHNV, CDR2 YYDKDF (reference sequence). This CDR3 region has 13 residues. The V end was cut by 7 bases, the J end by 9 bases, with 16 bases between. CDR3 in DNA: TGTGCCACCAACCCCCGCCGGGAAGCCATTCAGTACTTC. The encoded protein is CATNPRREAIQYF.

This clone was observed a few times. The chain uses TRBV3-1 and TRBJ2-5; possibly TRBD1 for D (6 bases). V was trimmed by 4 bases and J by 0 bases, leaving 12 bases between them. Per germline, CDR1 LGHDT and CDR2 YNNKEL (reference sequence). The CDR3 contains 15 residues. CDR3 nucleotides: TGTGCCAGCAGCCTCGTCCGGGACAACCAAGAGACCCAGTACTTC. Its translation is CASSLVRDNQETQYF.

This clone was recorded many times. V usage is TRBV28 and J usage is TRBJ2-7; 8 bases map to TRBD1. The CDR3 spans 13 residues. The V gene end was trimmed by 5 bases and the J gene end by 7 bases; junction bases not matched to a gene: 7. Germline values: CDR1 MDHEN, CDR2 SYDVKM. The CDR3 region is CASSQLDREEQYF. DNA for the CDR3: TGTGCCAGCAGTCAACTGGACAGGGAAGAGCAGTACTTC.

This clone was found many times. DNA of the CDR3: TGTGCCAGCAGTCCACCGACGACAACAGGGGGGGGTCAGCCCCAGCATTTT. Translation: CASSPPTTTGGGQPQHF. The chain has TRBV28 and TRBJ1-5; TRBD1 aligns across 8 bases. The ends lost 5 bases at V and 6 bases at J; junction bases unmatched: 15. CDR1 is MDHEN, CDR2 SYDVKM, per germline. This CDR3 has 17 residues.

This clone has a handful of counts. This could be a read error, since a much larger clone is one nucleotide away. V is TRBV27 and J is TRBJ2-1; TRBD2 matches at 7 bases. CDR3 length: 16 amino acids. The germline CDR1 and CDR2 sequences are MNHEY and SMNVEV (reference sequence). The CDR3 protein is CASILKPSGIYNEQFF. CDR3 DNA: TGTGCCAGCATTTTAAAACCCAGCGGGATCTACAATGAGCAGTTCTTC.

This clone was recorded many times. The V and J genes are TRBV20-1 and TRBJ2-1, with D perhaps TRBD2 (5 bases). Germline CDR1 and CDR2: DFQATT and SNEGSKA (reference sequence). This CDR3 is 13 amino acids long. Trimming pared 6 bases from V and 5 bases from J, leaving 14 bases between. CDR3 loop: CSAFEGYNNEQFF. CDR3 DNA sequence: TGCAGTGCCTTCGAGGGTTACAACAATGAGCAGTTCTTC.

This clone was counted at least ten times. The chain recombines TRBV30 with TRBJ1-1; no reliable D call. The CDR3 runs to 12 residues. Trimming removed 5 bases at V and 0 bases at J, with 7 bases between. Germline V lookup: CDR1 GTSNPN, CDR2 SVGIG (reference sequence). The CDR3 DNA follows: TGTGCCTGGGACACCATGAACACTGAAGCTTTCTTT. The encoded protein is CAWDTMNTEAFF.

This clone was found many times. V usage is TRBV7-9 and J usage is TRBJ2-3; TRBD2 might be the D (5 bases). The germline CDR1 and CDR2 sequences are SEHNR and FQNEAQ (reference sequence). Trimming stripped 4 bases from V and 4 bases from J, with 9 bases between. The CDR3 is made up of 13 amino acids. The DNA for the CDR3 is TGTGCCAGCAGCTCCATCGGGGCAGATACGCAGTATTTT. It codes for CASSSIGADTQYF.

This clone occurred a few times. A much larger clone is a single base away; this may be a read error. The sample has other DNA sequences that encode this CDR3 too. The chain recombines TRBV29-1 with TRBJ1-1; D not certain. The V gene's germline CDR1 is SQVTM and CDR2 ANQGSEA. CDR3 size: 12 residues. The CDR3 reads CSVDRYNTEAFF. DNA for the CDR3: TGCAGCGTTGACAGGTATAACACTGAAGCTTTCTTC.

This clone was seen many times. The CDR3 protein is CASSKGGGVGTDTQYF. In DNA, the CDR3 is TGTGCCAGCAGCAAAGGGGGGGGAGTAGGGACAGATACGCAGTATTTT. V is TRBV6-1 and J is TRBJ2-3, with D maybe TRBD2 (7 bases). Germline CDR1 MNHNS, CDR2 SASEGT. The CDR3 loop spans 16 amino acids. The V end lost 6 bases, the J end lost 3 bases, and 19 bases lay between the germline ends.

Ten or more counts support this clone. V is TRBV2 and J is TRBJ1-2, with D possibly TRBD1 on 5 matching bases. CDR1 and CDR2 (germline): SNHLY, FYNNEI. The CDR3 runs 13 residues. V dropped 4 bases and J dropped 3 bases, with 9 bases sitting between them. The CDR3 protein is CASSAGPHYGYTF. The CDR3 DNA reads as TGTGCCAGCAGTGCGGGGCCCCACTATGGCTACACCTTC.

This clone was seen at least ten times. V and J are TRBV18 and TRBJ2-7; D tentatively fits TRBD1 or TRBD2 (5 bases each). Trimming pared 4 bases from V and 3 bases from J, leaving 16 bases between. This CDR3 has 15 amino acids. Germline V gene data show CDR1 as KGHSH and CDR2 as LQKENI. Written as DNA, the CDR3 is TGTGCCAGCTCACTCTCCCTGGGGGTTTACTACGAGCAGTACTTC. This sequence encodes CASSLSLGVYYEQYF.

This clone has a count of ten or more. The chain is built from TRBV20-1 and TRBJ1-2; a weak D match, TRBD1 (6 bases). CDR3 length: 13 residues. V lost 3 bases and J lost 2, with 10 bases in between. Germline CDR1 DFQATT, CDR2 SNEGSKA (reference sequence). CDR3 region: CSASGDINYGYTF. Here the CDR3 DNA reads TGCAGTGCTAGCGGGGACATAAACTATGGCTACACCTTC.

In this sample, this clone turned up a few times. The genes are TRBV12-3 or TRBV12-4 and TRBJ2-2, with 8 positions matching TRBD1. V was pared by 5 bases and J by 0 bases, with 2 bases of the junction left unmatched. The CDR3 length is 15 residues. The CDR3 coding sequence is TGTGCCAGCAGTGTGGACAGGGCGAACACCGGGGAGCTGTTTTTT. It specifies CASSVDRANTGELFF.

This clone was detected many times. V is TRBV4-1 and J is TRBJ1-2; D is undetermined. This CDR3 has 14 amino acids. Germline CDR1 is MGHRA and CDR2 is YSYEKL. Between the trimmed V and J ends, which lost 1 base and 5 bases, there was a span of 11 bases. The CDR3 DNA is TGCGCCAGCAGCCAAGGGTTCACTGGGTATGGCTACACCTTC. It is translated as CASSQGFTGYGYTF.

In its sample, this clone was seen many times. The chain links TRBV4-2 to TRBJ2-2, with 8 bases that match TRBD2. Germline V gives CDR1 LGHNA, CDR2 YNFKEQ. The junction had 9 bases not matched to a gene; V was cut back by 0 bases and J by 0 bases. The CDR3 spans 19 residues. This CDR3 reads CASSQEEGSGETNTGELFF. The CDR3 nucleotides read TGTGCCAGCAGCCAAGAAGAGGGTAGCGGGGAAACGAACACCGGGGAGCTGTTTTTT.

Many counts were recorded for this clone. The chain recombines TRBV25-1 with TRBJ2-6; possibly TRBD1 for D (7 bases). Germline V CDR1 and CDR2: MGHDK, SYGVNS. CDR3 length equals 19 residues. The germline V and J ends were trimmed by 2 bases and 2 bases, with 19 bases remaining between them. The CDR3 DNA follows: TGTGCCAGCAGTGAAGGGGACAGAAAGGGACTGGCTGGGGCCAACGTCCTGACTTTC. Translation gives CASSEGDRKGLAGANVLTF.

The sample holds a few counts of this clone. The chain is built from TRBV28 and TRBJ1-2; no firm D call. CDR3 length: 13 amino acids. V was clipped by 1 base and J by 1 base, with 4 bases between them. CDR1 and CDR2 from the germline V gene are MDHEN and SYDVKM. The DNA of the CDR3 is TGTGCCAGCAGTTTATCGGGTAACTATGGCTACACCTTC. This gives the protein CASSLSGNYGYTF.

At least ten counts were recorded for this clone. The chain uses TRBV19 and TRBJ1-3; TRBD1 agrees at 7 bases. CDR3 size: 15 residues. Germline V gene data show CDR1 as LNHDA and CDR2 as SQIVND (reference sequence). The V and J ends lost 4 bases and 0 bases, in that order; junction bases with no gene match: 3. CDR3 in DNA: TGTGCCAGTAGTAGGGACAGCAACTCTGGAAACACCATATATTTT. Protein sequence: CASSRDSNSGNTIYF.

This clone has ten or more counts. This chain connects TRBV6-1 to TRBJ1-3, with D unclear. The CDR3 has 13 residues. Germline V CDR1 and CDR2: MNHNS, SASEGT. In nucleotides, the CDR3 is TGTTCGGTGTTTTCGTACTCTGGAAACACCATATATTTT. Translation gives CSVFSYSGNTIYF.